This T cell receptor (beta chain) was documented in a study of beta chain features in type 1 diabetes. The germline V gene encodes CDR1 SGHNT and CDR2 YENEEA. The germline V and J ends were trimmed by 4 bases and 1 base, with 10 bases remaining between them. The CDR3 is 15 amino acids. Every bit of the isolated RNA underwent reverse transcription, so sequencing read expressed TCRB transcripts. The read count averaged approximately 3.5 million across naive, central memory and regulatory T cell samples. Some clones are missing from TCRdb's copy, which holds only in-frame ones; the method was immunoSEQ multiplex PCR. The top ten clones hold around 0.039% of a sample with hundreds of thousands of clones, over 11% of them seen once.

Sequenced sample: naive CD4+ T cells from blood. The chain combines TRBV11-3 with TRBJ2-2, with D hard to call. This TCR derives from a man younger than 45 in good health. CDR3 amino acids: CASSSVRGNTGELFF. In nucleotides, the CDR3 is TGTGCCAGCAGCTCTGTCCGAGGGAACACCGGGGAGCTGTTTTTT.